One T cell receptor (beta chain) is described in this entry. Its antigen remains unidentified. One end of the junction does not line up with germline, which may come from a read error. Regarding the study as a whole: Tumor Tregs overlapped most with tumor, then blood, naive CD4+ cells. In terms of TCR gene usage, tumor memory CD4+ T cells clustered together with blood and lymph node memory CD4+ cells, as well as with lymph node naive CD4+ cells. The larger cohort examined one V-J beta rearrangement, not whole repertoires.

The CDR3 has 16 residues. CDR1 is SGHRS, CDR2 YFSETQ, per germline. Constant-region reverse primers amplified full-length variable regions, followed by semi-nested Nested Universal Primer A PCR. Each CDR3 protein is one row after TCRdb ran MiXCR on the 5' RACE reads. Among 50,000 to 60,000 distinct CDR3 sequences, around 20% were seen once, and the ten largest hold about 2.9%. The sorted Tregs were CD4+CD25+CD127-/low cells. The receptor was derived from a female donor with breast cancer. Sequencing used tumor-infiltrating Tregs sorted from the breast tumor. V and J are TRBV5-1 and TRBJ1-1; 7 positions match TRBD1. The CDR3 nucleotides are TGCACCAGCAGCTTACAACAGACAGGGACCGGCACTGAAGCTTTCTTT. This codes for CTSSLQQTGTGTEAFF.